The rows below give T cell receptor beta chains drawn from one sample of a study of blood T cell repertoires in COVID-19. Sequencing was performed with immunoSEQ multiplex PCR; in TCRdb, only in-frame clones are kept and a portion is missing. The repertoire holds approximately 29,000 clones, with less than 90% as singletons. The sequencing sample was made of peripheral blood. The receptors shown here come from a man aged 65 to 85 with active COVID-19. CDR3s include the opening cysteine and the closing phenylalanine or tryptophan. D genes are given only for firm matches. Rows give clone size only sometimes, using once, few, many, or a class for an expanded clone.

size	D	V	J	DNA	CDR3
.	.	TRBV5-5	TRBJ2-5	TGTGCCAGCAGCTTGGGGCATCTCCAAGAGACCCAGTACTTC	CASSLGHLQETQYF
.	TRBD1	TRBV6-5	TRBJ1-5	TGTGCCAGCAGACTCGGACAGGCCAATCAGCCCCAGCATTTT	CASRLGQANQPQHF
.	.	TRBV21-1	TRBJ2-1	TGTGCCAGCAGCAGGAGGGAAGCAACCGGGTCGGCTTACAATGAGCAGTTCTTC	CASSRREATGSAYNEQFF
.	TRBD1	TRBV6-6	TRBJ1-5	TGTGCCAGCACTCTCACCGGCCAGGGGGCCCAGCATTTT	CASTLTGQGAQHF
once	TRBD1	TRBV18	TRBJ1-4	TGTGCCAGCTCACTAGGACAGGGGGCCATAATTGCAACTAATGAAAAACTGTTTTTT	CASSLGQGAIIATNEKLFF
.	.	TRBV3-1/TRBV3-2	TRBJ2-2	TGTGCCAGCAGCCAGGGCGGGATCGGGGAGCTGTTTTTT	CASSQGGIGELFF
.	.	TRBV6-2/TRBV6-3	TRBJ2-2	TGTGCCAGCAGTTATGCGGCGAACACCGGGGAGCTGTTTTTT	CASSYAANTGELFF
.	.	TRBV3-1/TRBV3-2	TRBJ1-3	TGTGCCAGCAGCCAAATGGAGGGGACCATATATTTT	CASSQMEGTIYF
.	TRBD2	TRBV5-1	TRBJ2-7	TGCGCCAGCAGCCTGACTAGCGGGGGATACTACGAGCAGTACTTC	CASSLTSGGYYEQYF
.	.	TRBV14	TRBJ2-1	TGTGCCAGCAGCCAAGGATTCGGACTGGCCCGTCGGGATGAGCAGTTCTTC	CASSQGFGLARRDEQFF
.	TRBD2	TRBV19	TRBJ2-3	TGTGCCGCCCATGCGGGAGGTGGTAGTACAGATACGCAGTATTTT	CAAHAGGGSTDTQYF
once	TRBD1	TRBV27	TRBJ2-7	TGTGCCAGCAGCAGACTTGCCAGGGGGACCTACGAGCAGTACTTC	CASSRLARGTYEQYF
few	.	TRBV2	TRBJ1-2	TGTGCCAGCAGTGATGACAGGAACTATGGCTACACCTTC	CASSDDRNYGYTF
.	TRBD2	TRBV6-6	TRBJ2-1	TGTGCCAGCGGGGAAGCGGGACCCTACAATGAGCAGTTCTTC	CASGEAGPYNEQFF
.	TRBD1	TRBV9	TRBJ1-1	TGTGCCAGCAGCGCTGACAGGGGTGCATACACTGAAGCTTTCTTT	CASSADRGAYTEAFF
.	TRBD2	TRBV4-3	TRBJ2-5	TGCGCCAGCAGCCAAGACACGAAACTAGCGGGTGGGACCCAGTACTTC	CASSQDTKLAGGTQYF
.	.	TRBV7-3	TRBJ2-5	TGTGCCAGCAGCTTAGACAGAGAGACCCAGTACTTC	CASSLDRETQYF
few	.	TRBV30	TRBJ2-7	TGTGCCTGGAGTGTGTCGGGGAACTACGAGCAGTACTTC	CAWSVSGNYEQYF
.	TRBD2	TRBV29-1	TRBJ2-1	TGCAGTTCGGGGCTTTCCAGCGGGGTTTACAATGAGCAGTTCTTC	CSSGLSSGVYNEQFF
.	.	TRBV24-1	TRBJ2-5	TGTGCCACCAGTGATTTAGGAGGTCCCCAGTACTTC	CATSDLGGPQYF
.	.	TRBV6-5	TRBJ2-7	TGTGCCAGCAGTTATAGACAGGACTACGAGCAGTACTTC	CASSYRQDYEQYF
.	TRBD1	TRBV7-9	TRBJ1-2	TGTGCCAGCAGCCCGGGCGGACAGGGGGTACATGGCTACACCTTC	CASSPGGQGVHGYTF
.	.	TRBV18	TRBJ2-2	TGTGCCAGCTCACCAACCAACAGGGAGAGGACCGGGGAGCTGTTTTTT	CASSPTNRERTGELFF
.	.	TRBV7-9	TRBJ2-1	TGTGCCAGCAGCTTAGCAGAATTGACGGGACTGCAGTTCTTC	CASSLAELTGLQFF
.	.	TRBV4-3	TRBJ2-7	TGCGCCAGCAGCCAAGATGTTAGGACCTCCGGGGACTACGAGCAGTACTTC	CASSQDVRTSGDYEQYF
.	.	TRBV2	TRBJ2-7	TGTGCCAGCAGTGAAACCCGAAGGGGCTACGAGCAGTACTTC	CASSETRRGYEQYF
.	.	TRBV7-9	TRBJ1-2	TGTGCCAGCAGCTTATTTCTGAGAGGGCTTAGGGCTAACTATGGCTACACCTTC	CASSLFLRGLRANYGYTF
.	TRBD2	TRBV5-4	TRBJ2-2	TGTGCCAGCAGCTTGAGTAGCGGGCTCACCGGGGAGCTGTTTTTT	CASSLSSGLTGELFF
.	.	TRBV7-2	TRBJ1-3	TGTGCCAGCAGCTGGGGCCTTGGAGGAAACACCATATATTTT	CASSWGLGGNTIYF
.	TRBD1	TRBV7-2	TRBJ1-6	TGTGCCAGCAGCTCCAGACAGGGCGGTTCACCCCTCCACTTT	CASSSRQGGSPLHF
.	.	TRBV20-1	TRBJ2-6	TGCAGTGCTAGTTCGGCGGAAGGGGCCAACGTCCTGACTTTC	CSASSAEGANVLTF
.	.	TRBV28	TRBJ1-3	TGTGCCAGCTCCGTTTCTGGAAACACCATATATTTT	CASSVSGNTIYF